This is a list of T cell receptor beta chains from one sample in a study of blood T cells in healthy people across ages. TCRdb re-called the 5' RACE reads with MiXCR, one entry per CDR3 protein. The table shows 600,000 or so distinct CDR3 sequences, with less than 60% occurring only once. What was sequenced was blood. All receptors come from a man older than 75 in good health. The CDR3 runs from the conserved cysteine through the conserved F or W. The order of the fields is J gene, clone size, D gene, V gene, CDR3 protein, CDR3 DNA. A D gene is named only where the DNA matches it firmly. Part of the rows lack a size; the others show once, few, many or a class for expanded clones.

>TRBJ1-5|many|TRBD1|TRBV6-6
CASRAIGDRNNQPQHF
TGTGCCAGCAGAGCAATAGGGGACAGAAACAATCAGCCCCAGCATTTT
>TRBJ1-6|.|.|TRBV4-3
CASSQRQSVYDSPLHF
TGCGCCAGCAGCCAACGACAGTCCGTTTATGATTCACCCCTCCACTTT
>TRBJ2-1|once|TRBD2|TRBV5-1
CASSLISGGGNEQFF
TGCGCCAGCAGCCTAATTAGCGGGGGAGGGAATGAGCAGTTCTTC
>TRBJ1-2|.|.|TRBV3-1
CASSQDGPYGYTF
TGTGCCAGCAGCCAAGACGGGCCCTATGGCTACACCTTC
>TRBJ2-1|.|.|TRBV12-3/TRBV12-4
CASSPRADGLDEQFF
TGTGCCAGCAGCCCCAGGGCAGACGGCCTCGATGAGCAGTTCTTC
>TRBJ1-2|few|.|TRBV7-9
CASSPGSGYTF
TGTGCCAGCAGCCCCGGATCTGGCTACACCTTC
>TRBJ2-5|.|.|TRBV14
CASSQSLYSTQYF
TGTGCCAGCAGCCAGAGCCTGTATTCGACCCAGTACTTC
>TRBJ2-3|few|.|TRBV27
CASSLRETGDTQYF
TGTGCCAGCAGTTTGCGCGAGACAGGAGATACGCAGTATTTT
>TRBJ1-4|.|.|TRBV12-3/TRBV12-4
CASSLRQDKLFF
TGTGCCAGCAGTTTGCGGCAGGATAAACTGTTTTTT
>TRBJ2-7|.|TRBD1|TRBV20-1
CSARKTGVGEQYF
TGCAGTGCTAGAAAGACAGGGGTAGGCGAGCAGTACTTC
>TRBJ2-1|few|.|TRBV15
CATSRDLGNEQFF
TGTGCCACCAGCAGAGATCTAGGGAATGAGCAGTTCTTC
>TRBJ1-1|.|.|TRBV14
CASSQVLGGAFF
TGTGCCAGCAGCCAAGTTCTCGGGGGAGCTTTCTTT
>TRBJ2-1|many|TRBD1|TRBV6-1
CASRSDRGNDFFYNEQFF
TGTGCCAGCAGATCGGACAGGGGGAACGATTTCTTCTACAATGAGCAGTTCTTC
>TRBJ2-1|.|TRBD2|TRBV25-1
CASSESKGGRAIYEQFF
TGTGCCAGCAGTGAATCCAAGGGAGGGAGGGCCATCTATGAGCAGTTCTTC
>TRBJ1-1|.|.|TRBV7-2
CASSLGGSRAFF
TGTGCCAGCAGCTTGGGCGGCTCGAGAGCTTTCTTT
>TRBJ2-1|.|TRBD2|TRBV20-1
CSAGSGDRSGNEQFF
TGCAGTGCTGGAAGCGGGGATAGATCAGGAAATGAGCAGTTCTTC
>TRBJ1-6|.|.|TRBV12-3/TRBV12-4
CASSSGGPNSPLHF
TGTGCCAGCAGTTCGGGGGGTCCCAATTCACCCCTCCACTTT
>TRBJ2-7|.|TRBD2|TRBV4-1
CASSLNPGTSGRAVYEQYF
TGCGCCAGCAGCCTCAACCCAGGGACTAGCGGGAGGGCCGTCTACGAGCAGTACTTC
>TRBJ2-1|.|TRBD2|TRBV29-1
CSVSSSGVGDEQFF
TGCAGCGTGTCATCTAGCGGGGTTGGGGATGAGCAGTTCTTC
>TRBJ2-7|few|TRBD2|TRBV20-1
CSAVPSGRNEQYF
TGCAGTGCCGTCCCAAGCGGGAGGAACGAGCAGTACTTC
>TRBJ2-3|.|.|TRBV21-1
CASIYRDPSPDTQYF
TGTGCCAGCATATACAGGGACCCCTCCCCAGATACGCAGTATTTT
>TRBJ2-5|.|TRBD2|TRBV28
CASNSIGTSLETQYF
TGTGCCAGCAACTCAATTGGGACTAGCTTAGAGACCCAGTACTTC
>TRBJ2-3|.|.|TRBV4-1
CASSQGDFTDTQYF
TGCGCCAGCAGCCAGGGAGACTTTACAGATACGCAGTATTTT
>TRBJ2-1|.|TRBD2|TRBV7-2
CASSLAGKRDHEQFF
TGTGCCAGCAGCTTAGCGGGTAAGCGGGATCATGAGCAGTTCTTC